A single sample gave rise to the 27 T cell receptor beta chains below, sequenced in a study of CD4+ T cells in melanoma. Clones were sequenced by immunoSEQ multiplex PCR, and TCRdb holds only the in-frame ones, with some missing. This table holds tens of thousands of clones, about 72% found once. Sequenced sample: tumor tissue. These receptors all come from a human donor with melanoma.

The CDR3 DNA reads TGTGCCAGCAGTCTCTACAGGGGAGCGGTGAACACTGAAGCTTTCTTT. Translating it yields CASSLYRGAVNTEAFF. The V gene is TRBV27, the J gene TRBJ1-1; TRBD1 aligns across 7 bases. The CDR3 has 16 amino acids. V dropped 5 bases and J dropped 0; count of bases not matched to a gene: 9. Germline V gene sequence: CDR1 MNHEY, CDR2 SMNVEV (reference sequence).

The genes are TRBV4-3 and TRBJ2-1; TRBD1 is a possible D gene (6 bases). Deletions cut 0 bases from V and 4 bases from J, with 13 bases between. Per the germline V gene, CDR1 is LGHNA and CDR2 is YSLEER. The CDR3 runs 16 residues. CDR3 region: CASSQDQGQWYNEQFF. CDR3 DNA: TGCGCCAGCAGCCAAGATCAGGGGCAGTGGTACAATGAGCAGTTCTTC.

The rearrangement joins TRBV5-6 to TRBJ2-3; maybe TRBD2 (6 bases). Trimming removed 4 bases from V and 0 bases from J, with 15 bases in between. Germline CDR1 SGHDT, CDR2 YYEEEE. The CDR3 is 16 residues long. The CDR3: CASSPLGGLSTDTQYF. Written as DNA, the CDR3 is TGTGCCAGCAGCCCCCTAGGAGGGCTCAGCACAGATACGCAGTATTTT.

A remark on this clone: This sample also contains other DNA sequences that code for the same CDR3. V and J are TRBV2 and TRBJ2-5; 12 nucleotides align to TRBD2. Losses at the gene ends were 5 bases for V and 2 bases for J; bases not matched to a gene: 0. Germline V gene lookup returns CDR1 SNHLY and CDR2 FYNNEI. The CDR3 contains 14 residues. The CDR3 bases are TGTGCCAGCAGTCTAGCGGGGGGGCAAGAGACCCAGTACTTC. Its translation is CASSLAGGQETQYF. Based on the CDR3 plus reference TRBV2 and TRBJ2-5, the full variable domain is EPEVTQTPSHQVTQMGQEVILRCVPISNHLYFYWYRQILGQKVEFLVSFYNNEISEKSEIFDDQFSVERPDGSNFTLKIRSTKLEDSAMYFCASSLAGGQETQYFGPGTRLLVL.

CDR3 amino acids: CASSQGWGEAFF. DNA for the CDR3: TGTGCCAGCAGCCAAGGTTGGGGTGAAGCTTTCTTT. The chain links TRBV14 to TRBJ1-1; D is undetermined. The germline V gene has CDR1 SGHDN and CDR2 FVKESK. The CDR3 has 12 residues. With 1 base removed from V and 7 bases from J, the gap between germline ends came to 7 bases.

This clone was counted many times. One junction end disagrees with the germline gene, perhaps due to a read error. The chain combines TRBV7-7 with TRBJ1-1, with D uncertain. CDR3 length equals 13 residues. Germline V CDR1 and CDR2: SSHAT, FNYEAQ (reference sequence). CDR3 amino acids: CASSLTKNTEAFF. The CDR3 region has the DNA TGTGCTAGCAGCTTAACGAAAAACACTGAAGCTTTCTTT.

CDR3 residues: CASSGYRESNYGYTF. The CDR3 coding sequence is TGTGCCAGCAGCGGATACAGGGAGTCTAACTATGGCTACACCTTC. V is TRBV9 and J is TRBJ1-2; D possibly corresponds to TRBD1 (6 bases). V lost 3 bases and J lost 0, with 12 bases in between. The CDR3 is 15 residues long. Germline V gives CDR1 SGDLS, CDR2 YYNGEE.

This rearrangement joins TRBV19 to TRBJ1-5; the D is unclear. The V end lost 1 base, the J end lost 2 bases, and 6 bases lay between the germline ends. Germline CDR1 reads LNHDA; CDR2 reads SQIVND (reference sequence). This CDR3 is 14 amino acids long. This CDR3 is CASSIVGRNQPQHF. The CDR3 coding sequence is TGTGCCAGTAGTATAGTGGGCCGCAATCAGCCCCAGCATTTT.

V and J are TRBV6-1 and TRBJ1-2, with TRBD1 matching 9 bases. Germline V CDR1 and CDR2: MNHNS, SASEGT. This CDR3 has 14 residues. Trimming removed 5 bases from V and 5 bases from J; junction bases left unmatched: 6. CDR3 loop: CASSHRGQEYGYTF. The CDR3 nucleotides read TGTGCCAGCAGTCACAGGGGGCAAGAGTATGGCTACACCTTC.

Here the CDR3 reads CASSVGGGFDEQFF. The CDR3 DNA reads as TGTGCCAGCAGCGTAGGGGGGGGTTTCGATGAGCAGTTCTTC. This chain joins TRBV9 and TRBJ2-1; 7 bases align to TRBD2. The CDR3 totals 14 residues. Germline V CDR1 and CDR2: SGDLS, YYNGEE. V was clipped by 0 bases and J by 8 bases; unmatched bases: 5.

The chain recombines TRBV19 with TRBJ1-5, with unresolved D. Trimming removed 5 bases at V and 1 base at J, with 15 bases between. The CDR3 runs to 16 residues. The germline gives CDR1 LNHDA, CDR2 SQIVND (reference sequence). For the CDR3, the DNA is TGTGCCAGTAGTTACCTGAAAGGGCGGAGCAATCAGCCCCAGCATTTT. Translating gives CASSYLKGRSNQPQHF.

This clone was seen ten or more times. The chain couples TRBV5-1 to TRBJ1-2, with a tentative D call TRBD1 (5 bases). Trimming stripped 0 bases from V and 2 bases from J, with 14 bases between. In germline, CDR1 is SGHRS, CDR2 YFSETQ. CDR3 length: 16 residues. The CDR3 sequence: CASSLGGAVANYGYTF. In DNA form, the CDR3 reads TGCGCCAGCAGCTTGGGAGGGGCAGTAGCCAACTATGGCTACACCTTC.

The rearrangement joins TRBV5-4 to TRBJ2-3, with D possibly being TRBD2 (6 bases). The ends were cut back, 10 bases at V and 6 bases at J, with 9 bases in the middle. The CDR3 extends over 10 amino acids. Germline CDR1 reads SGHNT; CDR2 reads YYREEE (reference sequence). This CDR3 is CAGGTDTQYF. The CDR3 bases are TGTGCCGGGGGGACGGATACGCAGTATTTT.

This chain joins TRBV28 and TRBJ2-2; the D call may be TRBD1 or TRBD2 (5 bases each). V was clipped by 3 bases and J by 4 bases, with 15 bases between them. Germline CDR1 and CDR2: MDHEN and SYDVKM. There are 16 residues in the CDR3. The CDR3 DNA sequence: TGTGCCAGCAGTTTTGGGACCCCCTTGCGCACCGGGGAGCTGTTTTTT. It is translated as CASSFGTPLRTGELFF.

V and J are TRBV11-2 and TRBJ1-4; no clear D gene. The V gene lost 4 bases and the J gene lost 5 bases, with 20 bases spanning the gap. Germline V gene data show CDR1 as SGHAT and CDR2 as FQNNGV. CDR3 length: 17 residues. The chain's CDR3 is CASSSRAQGPSNEKLFF. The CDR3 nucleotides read TGTGCCAGCAGCTCTCGGGCCCAAGGTCCCTCCAATGAAAAACTGTTTTTT.

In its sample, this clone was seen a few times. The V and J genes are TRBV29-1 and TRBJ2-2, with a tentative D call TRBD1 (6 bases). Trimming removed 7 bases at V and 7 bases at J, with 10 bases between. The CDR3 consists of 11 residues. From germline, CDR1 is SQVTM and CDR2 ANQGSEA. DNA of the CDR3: TGCAGCGCTCGACAGGTCGGGGAGCTGTTTTTT. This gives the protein CSARQVGELFF.

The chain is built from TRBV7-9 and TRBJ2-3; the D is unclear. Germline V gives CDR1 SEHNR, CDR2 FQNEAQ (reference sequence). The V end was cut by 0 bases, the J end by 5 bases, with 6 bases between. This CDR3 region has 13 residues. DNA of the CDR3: TGTGCCAGCAGCTTAGCGGGGAAAGATACGCAGTATTTT. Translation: CASSLAGKDTQYF.

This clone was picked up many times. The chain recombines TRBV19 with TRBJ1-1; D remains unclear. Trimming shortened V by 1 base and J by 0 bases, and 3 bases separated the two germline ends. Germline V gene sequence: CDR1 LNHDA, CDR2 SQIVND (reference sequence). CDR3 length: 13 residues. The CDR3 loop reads CASSIGMNTEAFF. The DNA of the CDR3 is TGTGCCAGTAGTATAGGCATGAACACTGAAGCTTTCTTT.

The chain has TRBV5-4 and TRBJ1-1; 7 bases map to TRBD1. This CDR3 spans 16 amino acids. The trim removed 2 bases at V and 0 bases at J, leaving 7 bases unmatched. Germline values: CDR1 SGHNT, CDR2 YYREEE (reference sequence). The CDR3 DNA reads TGTGCCAGCAGCTTTTTAGTGACAGGGATGAACACTGAAGCTTTCTTT. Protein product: CASSFLVTGMNTEAFF.

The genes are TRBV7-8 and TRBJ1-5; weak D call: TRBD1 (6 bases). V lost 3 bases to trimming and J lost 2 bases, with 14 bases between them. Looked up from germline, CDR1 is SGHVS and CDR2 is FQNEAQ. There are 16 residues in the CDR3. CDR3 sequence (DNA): TGTGCCAGCAGCTTTGTGGGGGCAGGGGGCAATCAGCCCCAGCATTTT. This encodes CASSFVGAGGNQPQHF.

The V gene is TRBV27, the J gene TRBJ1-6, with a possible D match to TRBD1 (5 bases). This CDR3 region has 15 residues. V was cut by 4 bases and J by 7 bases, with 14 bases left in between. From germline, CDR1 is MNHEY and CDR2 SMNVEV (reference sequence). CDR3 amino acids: CASSSREAGNSPLHF. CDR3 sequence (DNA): TGTGCCAGCAGTTCCAGGGAAGCGGGGAATTCACCCCTCCACTTT.

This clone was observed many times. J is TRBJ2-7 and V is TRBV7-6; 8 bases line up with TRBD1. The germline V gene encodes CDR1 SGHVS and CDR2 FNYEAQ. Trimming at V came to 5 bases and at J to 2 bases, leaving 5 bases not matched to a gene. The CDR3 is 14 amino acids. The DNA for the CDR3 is TGTGCCAGCAGCCCAGGACAGGGCCCCTACGAGCAGTACTTC. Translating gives CASSPGQGPYEQYF.

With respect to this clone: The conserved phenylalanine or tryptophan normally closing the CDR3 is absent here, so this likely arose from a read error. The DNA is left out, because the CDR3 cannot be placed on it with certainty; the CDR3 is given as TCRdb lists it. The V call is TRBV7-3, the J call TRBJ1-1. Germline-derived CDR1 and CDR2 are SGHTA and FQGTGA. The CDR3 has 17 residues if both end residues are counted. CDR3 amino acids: CASSPESGDRYFFWGGS.

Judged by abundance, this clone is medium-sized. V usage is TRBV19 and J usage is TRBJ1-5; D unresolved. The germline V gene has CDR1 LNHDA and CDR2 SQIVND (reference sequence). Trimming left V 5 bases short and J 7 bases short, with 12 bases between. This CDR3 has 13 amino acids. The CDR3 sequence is CASSLTLNQPQHF. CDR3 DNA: TGTGCCAGTAGTCTAACCCTCAACCAGCCCCAGCATTTT.

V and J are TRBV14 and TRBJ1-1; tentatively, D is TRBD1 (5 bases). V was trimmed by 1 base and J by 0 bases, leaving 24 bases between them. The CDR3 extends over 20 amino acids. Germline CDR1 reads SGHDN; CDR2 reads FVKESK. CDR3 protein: CASSQGSYSQGEGLNTEAFF. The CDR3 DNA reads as TGTGCCAGCAGCCAAGGGTCCTATTCCCAGGGTGAGGGGTTGAACACTGAAGCTTTCTTT. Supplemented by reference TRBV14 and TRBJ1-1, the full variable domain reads EAGVTQFPSHSVIEKGQTVTLRCDPISGHDNLYWYRRVMGKEIKFLLHFVKESKQDESGMPNNRFLAERTGGTYSTLKVQPAELEDSGVYFCASSQGSYSQGEGLNTEAFFGQGTRLTVV.

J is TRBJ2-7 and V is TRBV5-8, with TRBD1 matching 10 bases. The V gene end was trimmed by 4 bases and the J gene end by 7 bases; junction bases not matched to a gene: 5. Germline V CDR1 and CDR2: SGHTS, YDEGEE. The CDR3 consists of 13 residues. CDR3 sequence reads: CASSPDRGWEQYF. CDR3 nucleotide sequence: TGTGCCAGCAGCCCGGACAGGGGGTGGGAGCAGTACTTC.

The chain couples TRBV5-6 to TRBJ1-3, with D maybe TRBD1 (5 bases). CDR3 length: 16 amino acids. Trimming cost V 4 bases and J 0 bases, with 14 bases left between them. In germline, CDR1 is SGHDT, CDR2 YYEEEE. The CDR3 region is CASSPGGQGSGNTIYF. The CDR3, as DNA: TGTGCCAGCAGCCCGGGAGGGCAGGGCTCTGGAAACACCATATATTTT.